These T cell receptor beta chains were read from a single sample in a study of blood T cell repertoires in COVID-19. Assay used: immunoSEQ multiplex PCR; TCRdb lists only in-frame clones, some missing. This sample has hundreds of thousands of clones, with around 86% found just once. Sequencing used peripheral blood. The receptor set was obtained from a woman aged 25 to 39 who had recovered from COVID-19. Both conserved end residues are trimmed from each CDR3.

v_call cdr3_aa
TRBV5-4 ASSRSFPDSHNEQF
TRBV27 ASSWGVAGHNQPQH
TRBV28 ASIPGQGVASNQPQH
TRBV27 ASSLPGIGYEQY
TRBV5-1 ASSLNPRNTEAF
TRBV6-5 ASSPGGGLRSPLH
TRBV6-2/TRBV6-3 ASSFRQGQSNTQY
TRBV6-5 ASSQGTEETQY
TRBV12-5 ASGSTSTGYGNTIY
TRBV6-2/TRBV6-3 ASSRQGANTEAF
TRBV2 ASNSESSYNEQF
TRBV3-1/TRBV3-2 ASSQGGNGYT
TRBV5-1 ASSLGMNSEAF
TRBV28 ASSSYSGPPDTQY
TRBV24-1 ATSPSDRGSYNEQF
TRBV7-2 ASSLFAGPTRELF
TRBV9 ASSVNQDGGELF
TRBV27 ASTGQGRAEAF
TRBV7-2 ASSLAGPQETQY
TRBV7-9 ASSSGTGSSQETQY
TRBV7-2 ASSQQGGNTEAF
TRBV18 ASSPTGTGDTEAF
TRBV10-1 ASSESVSIGGLGYT
TRBV18 ASSPPEPYNEKLF
TRBV12-3/TRBV12-4 ASSLGVAAQH
TRBV19 ASSIKTGGFTDTQY
TRBV2 ASSLDRVNEKLF
TRBV4-2 ASSQDLPGGEFYNEQF
TRBV19 ASSNLRQGADEQY
TRBV7-2 ASSPPRGATSEAF
TRBV7-9 ASSSHRGNQPQH
TRBV5-8 ASSFGQTDTQY
TRBV5-4 ASSSGQQNTNYGYT
TRBV19 ASSIESPEFSPLH
TRBV4-1 ASSPGRAGRKEDGYT
TRBV3-1/TRBV3-2 ASSQQKGLNSPLH
TRBV29-1 SVESQGNTEAF